Described below is a single T cell receptor (beta chain) sequence and its context. Its antigen remains unidentified. Per-base qualities were not stored, and no clone one base away is much larger. Ends trimmed: V by 5 bases, J by 5 bases; bases unmatched to a gene: 11. CDR1 and CDR2 were assigned from the germline V gene (reference sequence) as SGHAT and FQDESV. The CDR3 holds 15 amino acids from the cysteine to the phenylalanine. The entry retains the CDR3 DNA only, 45 bases that are in frame from base 1. The entry originates in a study of control samples from healthy donors and cancer patients (dated by TCRdb to the early 2020s). The method behind the library was the immunoSEQ multiplex PCR assay. Not all clones reach the TCRdb copy of this immuneACCESS table, which keeps in-frame sequences only. Checked studies attribute under half of the gap to unresolved V genes and leave the rest unexplained. The sample data list about 120,000 clones, and around nine tenths of these were observed just once. 9% to 14% of the sample is taken by the ten largest.

The V and J genes are TRBV11-1 and TRBJ2-5, with 7 middle bases fitting TRBD2. The source of this sequence is a young man in good health. Material for sequencing was blood. The CDR3 has the sequence CASSRAGIDDETQYF. The bases are TGTGCCAGCAGCCGAGCGGGGATAGATGATGAGACCCAGTACTTC. The full variable domain, completed from the reference TRBV11-1 and TRBJ2-5 proteins outside the CDR3, reads EAEVAQSPRYKITEKSQAVAFWCDPISGHATLYWYRQILGQGPELLVQFQDESVVDDSQLPKDRFSAERLKGVDSTLKIQPAELGDSAMYLCASSRAGIDDETQYFGPGTRLLVL.